This T cell receptor beta chain comes out of a study of shared clonotypes between healthy human individuals. Study-wide context: Per-donor plates numbered three CD4 naive, three CD4 memory, two CD8 naive and one CD8 memory.

Germline values: CDR1 SGHVS, CDR2 FQNEAQ. The CDR3 covers 14 residues. The germline V and J ends were trimmed by 4 bases and 6 bases, with 13 bases remaining between them. About this clone itself: No antigen is known for it.

General study points: Non-shared clonotypes displayed generation probabilities falling below those of clonotypes present in all four donors. An effect of sequencing depth on clonotype sharing among donors was expected.

Original methodology: ImmunoSEQ supplied junction-only sequences lacking quality scores, so filtering was different. Libraries were prepared by immunoSEQ multiplex PCR; TCRdb keeps only in-frame clonotypes and omits some of them. V and J calls and clone size are those listed in that table; D and trimming were worked out from the DNA. The sample consists of millions of clones, over 85% of them appearing once. This chain links TRBV7-8 with TRBJ1-5; D gene uncertain. The sequenced sample consisted of naive CD4+ T cells sorted from blood. As to subset: CD45RA+ positively selected. The receptor's source is a young man in good health. The CDR3 is CASSSNMGFQPQHF. For the CDR3, the DNA is TGTGCCAGCAGCTCGAATATGGGATTTCAGCCCCAGCATTTT.